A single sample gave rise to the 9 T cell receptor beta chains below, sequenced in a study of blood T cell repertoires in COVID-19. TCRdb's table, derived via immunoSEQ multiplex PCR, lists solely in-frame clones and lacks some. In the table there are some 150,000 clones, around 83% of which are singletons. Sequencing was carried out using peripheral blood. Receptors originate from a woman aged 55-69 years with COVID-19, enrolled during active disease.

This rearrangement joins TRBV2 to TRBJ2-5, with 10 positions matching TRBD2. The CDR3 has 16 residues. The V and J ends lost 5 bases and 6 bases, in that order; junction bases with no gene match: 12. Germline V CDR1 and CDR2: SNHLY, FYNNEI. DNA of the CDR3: TGTGCCAGCAGTCCAAGGGGGGCTAGCGGGGGTCAGACCCAGTACTTC. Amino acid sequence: CASSPRGASGGQTQYF.

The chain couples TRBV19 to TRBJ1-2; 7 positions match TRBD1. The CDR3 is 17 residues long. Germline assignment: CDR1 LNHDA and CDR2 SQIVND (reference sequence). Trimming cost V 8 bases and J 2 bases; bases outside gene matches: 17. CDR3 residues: CASRKGTSDRLNYGYTF. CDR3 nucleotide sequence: TGTGCCAGTCGAAAGGGAACCTCGGACAGGTTAAACTATGGCTACACCTTC.

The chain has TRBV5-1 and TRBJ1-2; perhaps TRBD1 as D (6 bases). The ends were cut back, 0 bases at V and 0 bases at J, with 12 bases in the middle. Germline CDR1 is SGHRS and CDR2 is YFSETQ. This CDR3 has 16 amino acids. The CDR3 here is CASSLEGVVTNYGYTF. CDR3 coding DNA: TGCGCCAGCAGCTTGGAGGGGGTCGTAACTAACTATGGCTACACCTTC.

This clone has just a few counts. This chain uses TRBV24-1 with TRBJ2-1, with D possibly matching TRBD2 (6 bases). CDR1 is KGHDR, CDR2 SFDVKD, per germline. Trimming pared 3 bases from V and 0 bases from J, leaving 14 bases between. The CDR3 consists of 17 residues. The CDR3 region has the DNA TGTGCCACCAGTGATACCGGGTTCGGGGGCTCCTACAATGAGCAGTTCTTC. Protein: CATSDTGFGGSYNEQFF.

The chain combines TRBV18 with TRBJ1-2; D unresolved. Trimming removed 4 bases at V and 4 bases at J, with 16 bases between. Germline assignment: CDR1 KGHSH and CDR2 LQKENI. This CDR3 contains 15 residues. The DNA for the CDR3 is TGTGCCAGCTCACAGGAAACGAGGTCGGTCTATGGCTACACCTTC. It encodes CASSQETRSVYGYTF.

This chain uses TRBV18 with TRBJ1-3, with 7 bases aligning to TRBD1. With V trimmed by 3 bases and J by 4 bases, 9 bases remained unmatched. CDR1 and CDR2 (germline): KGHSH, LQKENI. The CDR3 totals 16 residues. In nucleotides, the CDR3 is TGTGCCAGCTCACCGTTACAGGGGAACAACGGAAACACCATATATTTT. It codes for CASSPLQGNNGNTIYF.

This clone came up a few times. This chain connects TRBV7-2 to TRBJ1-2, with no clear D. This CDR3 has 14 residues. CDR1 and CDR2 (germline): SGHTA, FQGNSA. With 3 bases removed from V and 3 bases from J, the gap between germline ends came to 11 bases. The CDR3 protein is CASSLGRLDYGYTF. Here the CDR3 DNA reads TGTGCCAGCAGCTTGGGTAGACTCGACTATGGCTACACCTTC.

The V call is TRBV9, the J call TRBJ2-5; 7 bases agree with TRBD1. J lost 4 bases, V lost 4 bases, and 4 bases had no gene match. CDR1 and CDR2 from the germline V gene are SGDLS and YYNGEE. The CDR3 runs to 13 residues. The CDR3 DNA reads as TGTGCCAGCAGCTTCTCAGGGGGAGAGACCCAGTACTTC. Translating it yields CASSFSGGETQYF.

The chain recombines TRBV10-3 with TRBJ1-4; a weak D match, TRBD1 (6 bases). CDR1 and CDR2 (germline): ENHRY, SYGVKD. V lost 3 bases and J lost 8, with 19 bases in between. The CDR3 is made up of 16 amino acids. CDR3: CAISDTNLGAAEKLFF. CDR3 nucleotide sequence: TGTGCCATCAGTGATACGAATTTGGGGGCCGCCGAAAAACTGTTTTTT.